The source of this T cell receptor beta chain is a study of shared clonotypes between healthy human individuals. Clones were read by immunoSEQ multiplex PCR, and TCRdb kept only the in-frame ones, dropping some. The sample records some 2,000,000 clones, approximately 95% being singletons. In the CD4+ fraction, cells were divided into CD45RA+ naive and CD45RA-negative memory subsets. This CDR3 comprises 16 residues. V shed 5 bases and J shed 1 base, with 17 bases lying between them. From germline, CDR1 is LNHDA and CDR2 SQIVND (reference sequence). General study results and limits: It was only blood that was sampled, and tissue repertoires likely differ. Naive CD4 clonotypes were shared across a few donors at about 5.2%.

Comment on this clone: The antigen is unknown.

This receptor was taken from a man aged 18-30 years in good health. Input material: naive CD4+ T cells sorted from blood. Stated subset: CD45RA+ positively selected. V usage is TRBV19 and J usage is TRBJ1-1; possible D gene TRBD1, 6 bases. The CDR3 is CASSPGGRTGNTEAFF. For the CDR3, the DNA is TGTGCCAGTAGTCCGGGGGGCCGGACGGGGAACACTGAAGCTTTCTTT.